One and the same sample provided the 7 T cell receptor beta chains below, sequenced in a study of T cell responses to AZD1222 COVID-19 vaccine. The table came from immunoSEQ multiplex PCR; TCRdb's copy has only in-frame clones and leaves some out. The sample lists some 150,000 clones; over 80% were seen once. Sequencing was performed on peripheral blood, taken 28 days after the second AZD1222 dose. The receptor source for this set is an adult who received the AZD1222 COVID-19 vaccine.

The chain has TRBV9 and TRBJ2-7; 8 nucleotides align to TRBD2. The trim removed 0 bases at V and 2 bases at J, leaving 4 bases unmatched. The CDR3 sequence is 15 residues long. Germline V gene sequence: CDR1 SGDLS, CDR2 YYNGEE. The CDR3 DNA reads TGTGCCAGCAGCGTAGGAGCGGGAGTAGCCTACGAGCAGTACTTC. It specifies CASSVGAGVAYEQYF.

V usage is TRBV6-2 or TRBV6-3 and J usage is TRBJ2-7; 10 positions agree with TRBD2. The junction had 10 bases not matched to a gene; V was cut back by 2 bases and J by 0 bases. The CDR3 runs 18 residues. CDR1 MNHEY and CDR2 SVGEGT come from the germline V gene. In DNA form, the CDR3 reads TGTGCCAGCAGTTACGGGACTAGCGCACCGTGGAGCTCCTACGAGCAGTACTTC. It translates to CASSYGTSAPWSSYEQYF.

The rearrangement joins TRBV13 to TRBJ1-6; D ambiguous. CDR1 is PRHDT and CDR2 is FYEKMQ in the germline V gene (reference sequence). The CDR3 totals 16 residues. V was pared by 4 bases and J by 5 bases, with 15 bases between. The CDR3 DNA reads as TGTGCCAGCAGCTCATTCAAGGATCTTCATAATTCACCCCTCCACTTT. Translating gives CASSSFKDLHNSPLHF.

This clone was counted between two and nine times. The rearrangement links TRBV6-1 to TRBJ2-3; D is perhaps TRBD1 (5 bases). The V gene lost 4 bases and the J gene lost 0 bases, with 14 bases spanning the gap. Germline CDR1 reads MNHNS; CDR2 reads SASEGT. The CDR3 has 16 amino acids. The CDR3 loop reads CASSAVGDQSTDTQYF. For the CDR3, the DNA is TGTGCCAGCAGTGCGGTAGGGGATCAGAGCACAGATACGCAGTATTTT.

This clone was recorded only once. The rearrangement uses TRBV7-9 and TRBJ1-5; D gene ambiguous. Germline-derived CDR1 and CDR2 are SEHNR and FQNEAQ (reference sequence). This CDR3 is built from 13 residues. V gave up 5 bases and J gave up 7 bases, with 12 bases separating them. Written as DNA, the CDR3 is TGTGCCAGCAGCCCATCACTAGGGCAGCCCCAGCATTTT. Translating it yields CASSPSLGQPQHF.

The chain combines TRBV2 with TRBJ2-7, with D uncertain. The CDR3 is 11 residues long. In germline, CDR1 is SNHLY, CDR2 FYNNEI. Trimming removed 6 bases from V and 5 bases from J, with 8 bases in between. The CDR3 loop reads CASSPQDEQYF. CDR3 DNA: TGTGCCAGCAGCCCTCAGGACGAGCAGTACTTC.

The CDR3 sequence is CASTISGNQPQHF. CDR3 nucleotide sequence: TGTGCCAGCACCATATCGGGTAATCAGCCCCAGCATTTT. The V call is TRBV2, the J call TRBJ1-5, with unresolved D. This CDR3 has 13 residues. CDR1 is SNHLY and CDR2 is FYNNEI in the germline V gene. The V end was cut by 7 bases, the J end by 4 bases, with 11 bases between.